One sample yielded the 31 T cell receptor beta chains listed below, sequenced in a study of blood T cell repertoires in COVID-19. Generated by immunoSEQ multiplex PCR, the TCRdb table keeps only in-frame clones and is missing some. The sample carries about 130,000 clones, about 80% recorded once. Sequenced sample: peripheral blood. Receptor source: a man aged 35-49 years with active or convalescent COVID-19.

V and J are TRBV7-3 and TRBJ2-3; the D is unclear. The V end lost 5 bases, the J end lost 3 bases, and 9 bases lay between the germline ends. The germline CDR1 and CDR2 sequences are SGHTA and FQGTGA. The CDR3 extends over 13 amino acids. CDR3 bases: TGTGCCAGCAGCCCCTCTAGAACAGATACGCAGTATTTT. Translation gives CASSPSRTDTQYF.

V gene TRBV19 combines with J gene TRBJ1-4, with a possible D match to TRBD1 (6 bases). Between the trimmed V and J ends, which lost 5 bases and 8 bases, there was a span of 18 bases. The CDR3 loop spans 15 amino acids. Germline V gives CDR1 LNHDA, CDR2 SQIVND (reference sequence). Here the CDR3 reads CASSFPIGGDEKLFF. CDR3 sequence (DNA): TGTGCCAGTAGTTTTCCCATAGGGGGGGACGAAAAACTGTTTTTT.

The chain has TRBV6-5 and TRBJ2-7; D not certain. From germline, CDR1 is MNHEY and CDR2 SVGAGI. Between the trimmed V and J ends, which lost 7 bases and 4 bases, there was a span of 17 bases. This CDR3 spans 14 amino acids. Here the CDR3 reads CASTSYQNSYEQYF. The CDR3 DNA reads as TGTGCCAGCACGTCTTATCAAAACTCATACGAGCAGTACTTC.

The chain couples TRBV7-2 to TRBJ1-2, with 9 nucleotides matching TRBD1. CDR3 size: 15 residues. The ends lost 3 bases at V and 2 bases at J; junction bases unmatched: 4. Germline V gene data show CDR1 as SGHTA and CDR2 as FQGNSA. The CDR3: CASSFGDRVNYGYTF. The DNA for the CDR3 is TGTGCCAGCAGCTTCGGGGACAGGGTAAACTATGGCTACACCTTC.

The gene calls are TRBV5-1 and TRBJ1-1; a weak D match, TRBD1 (5 bases). The CDR3 consists of 14 residues. Germline CDR1 reads SGHRS; CDR2 reads YFSETQ. V was pared by 4 bases and J by 4 bases, with 14 bases between. CDR3 sequence reads: CASSPPGGSTEAFF. The DNA of the CDR3 is TGCGCCAGCAGCCCTCCCGGGGGTTCCACTGAAGCTTTCTTT. The full variable domain, in which reference TRBV5-1 and TRBJ1-1 provide the parts outside the CDR3, is KAGVTQTPRYLIKTRGQQVTLSCSPISGHRSVSWYQQTPGQGLQFLFEYFSETQRNKGNFPGRFSGRQFSNSRSEMNVSTLELGDSALYLCASSPPGGSTEAFFGQGTRLTVV.

The CDR3 coding sequence is TGTGCCAGCAGCCCAAGGGGGGGACAGGGGGCCTCAGGGGCCAACGTCCTGACTTTC. It yields the protein CASSPRGGQGASGANVLTF. This chain joins TRBV7-2 and TRBJ2-6, with TRBD1 identical over 12 bases. CDR1 and CDR2 (germline): SGHTA, FQGNSA. The V segment lost 5 bases and the J segment 4 bases; nucleotides outside the gene matches: 12. The CDR3 is 19 residues long. Variable domain in full (rest from reference TRBV7-2 and TRBJ2-6): GAGVSQSPSNKVTEKGKDVELRCDPISGHTALYWYRQSLGQGLEFLIYFQGNSAPDKSGLPSDRFSAERTGGSVSTLTIQRTQQEDSAVYLCASSPRGGQGASGANVLTFGAGSRLTVL.

The chain links TRBV19 to TRBJ1-5; 7 bases are a match to TRBD1. The V segment lost 6 bases and the J segment 0 bases; nucleotides outside the gene matches: 11. The CDR3 has 17 amino acids. Germline V gene sequence: CDR1 LNHDA, CDR2 SQIVND (reference sequence). CDR3 loop: CASSQFGDSYSNQPQHF. CDR3 nucleotide sequence: TGTGCCAGTAGCCAATTCGGGGACAGCTATAGCAATCAGCCCCAGCATTTT. Looking up the rest from reference TRBV19 and TRBJ1-5 gives the full variable domain: DGGITQSPKYLFRKEGQNVTLSCEQNLNHDAMYWYRQDPGQGLRLIYYSQIVNDFQKGDIAEGYSVSREKKESFPLTVTSAQKNPTAFYLCASSQFGDSYSNQPQHFGDGTRLSIL.

This clone came up a few times. The J gene is TRBJ2-3, the V gene TRBV2; TRBD1 matches 11 bases. This CDR3 is built from 14 residues. CDR1 and CDR2 (germline): SNHLY, FYNNEI. Losses at the gene ends were 7 bases for V and 4 bases for J; bases not matched to a gene: 4. This chain's CDR3 is CASTGQGEADTQYF. In DNA form, the CDR3 reads TGTGCCAGCACGGGACAGGGGGAAGCAGATACGCAGTATTTT.

This chain links TRBV10-1 with TRBJ1-1; D gene ambiguous. Germline assignment: CDR1 WNHNN and CDR2 SYGVQD (reference sequence). The CDR3 runs to 13 residues. The ends were cut back, 5 bases at V and 0 bases at J, with 7 bases in the middle. The CDR3: CASSRGLNTEAFF. CDR3 nucleotides: TGCGCCAGCAGTCGGGGATTGAACACTGAAGCTTTCTTT.

The V and J genes are TRBV13 and TRBJ2-1, with 11 bases matching TRBD2. V dropped 5 bases and J dropped 7; count of bases not matched to a gene: 7. The CDR3 is 15 residues long. Germline V lookup: CDR1 PRHDT, CDR2 FYEKMQ (reference sequence). CDR3 amino acids: CASSALAGGPNEQFF. The CDR3 DNA is TGTGCCAGCAGCGCTTTAGCGGGGGGGCCAAATGAGCAGTTCTTC. The full variable domain, its missing parts supplied by reference TRBV13 and TRBJ2-1, is AAGVIQSPRHLIKEKRETATLKCYPIPRHDTVYWYQQGPGQDPQFLISFYEKMQSDKGSIPDRFSAQQFSDYHSELNMSSLELGDSALYFCASSALAGGPNEQFFGPGTRLTVL.

The rearrangement uses TRBV6-5 and TRBJ1-5; a possible D gene is TRBD1 (6 bases). This CDR3 spans 15 amino acids. Germline values: CDR1 MNHEY, CDR2 SVGAGI. Deletions cut 6 bases from V and 0 bases from J, with 12 bases between. The CDR3 region is CASRKDSYSNQPQHF. In DNA, the CDR3 is TGTGCCAGCAGAAAGGACAGTTATAGCAATCAGCCCCAGCATTTT.

The table lists this clone with many counts. Other nucleotide sequences in the sample specify the same CDR3. The CDR3 loop reads CASSLRQGPTYEQYF. The CDR3 DNA reads TGTGCCAGCAGCCTCAGACAGGGGCCAACCTACGAGCAGTACTTC. V is TRBV7-2 and J is TRBJ2-7; TRBD1 matches 8 bases. The germline CDR1 and CDR2 sequences are SGHTA and FQGNSA. With V trimmed by 5 bases and J by 2 bases, 8 bases remained unmatched. The CDR3 contains 15 residues.

This sequence joins TRBV6-5 and TRBJ2-1; TRBD1 agrees at 12 bases. Germline V gene data show CDR1 as MNHEY and CDR2 as SVGAGI. V dropped 0 bases and J dropped 8; count of bases not matched to a gene: 5. The CDR3 length is 16 residues. The CDR3 nucleotides read TGTGCCAGCAGTTACTCCGGGACAGGGGGCGCGGATGAGCAGTTCTTC. It codes for CASSYSGTGGADEQFF.

The chain uses TRBV3-1 (or the pseudogene TRBV3-2) and TRBJ2-2, with 7 bases aligning to TRBD1. The CDR3 loop spans 14 amino acids. Trimming removed 8 bases from V and 3 bases from J; junction bases left unmatched: 6. Germline V lookup: CDR1 LGHDT, CDR2 YNNKEL (reference sequence). The CDR3 loop is CASRAGGDTGELFF. The CDR3 coding sequence is TGTGCCAGCCGGGCAGGGGGTGACACCGGGGAGCTGTTTTTT.

The chain links TRBV2 to TRBJ2-1, with TRBD2 matching over 8 bases. The CDR3 totals 14 residues. Looked up from germline, CDR1 is SNHLY and CDR2 is FYNNEI. J was trimmed by 4 bases and V by 3 bases; bases with no gene match: 2. The CDR3 DNA reads as TGTGCCAGCAGTGAGAGCGGGGGTTACAATGAGCAGTTCTTC. Protein product: CASSESGGYNEQFF.

The V and J genes are TRBV6-2 or TRBV6-3 and TRBJ2-3; maybe TRBD2 (5 bases). Trimming took off 3 bases at V and 5 bases at J, with 15 bases between the two ends. There are 15 residues in the CDR3. Germline values: CDR1 MNHEY, CDR2 SVGEGT. CDR3 sequence (DNA): TGTGCCAGCAGTTATCGGGGAACCTCGATAGATACGCAGTATTTT. Translation: CASSYRGTSIDTQYF.

V is TRBV3-1 (or the pseudogene TRBV3-2) and J is TRBJ1-2, with D perhaps TRBD1 (6 bases). The CDR3 spans 12 residues. In germline, CDR1 is LGHDT, CDR2 YNNKEL (reference sequence). V lost 8 bases and J 4 bases, leaving 11 bases between the germline ends. CDR3 DNA: TGTGCCAGCGGAAGGACAGCCTATGGCTACACCTTC. This sequence encodes CASGRTAYGYTF.

CDR3 loop: CAISGAGGLTGELFF. The CDR3 region has the DNA TGTGCCATCAGCGGAGCGGGGGGGCTGACCGGGGAGCTGTTTTTT. This rearrangement joins TRBV10-3 to TRBJ2-2; TRBD2 matches 10 bases. V lost 6 bases, J lost 5 bases, and 6 bases stayed unmatched. This CDR3 is built from 15 residues. Germline-derived CDR1 and CDR2 are ENHRY and SYGVKD.

This clone appeared once. The chain carries TRBV11-2 and TRBJ2-7; tentatively, D is TRBD2 (6 bases). The V and J ends lost 5 bases and 7 bases respectively, with 18 bases between them. Germline CDR1 is SGHAT and CDR2 is FQNNGV. The CDR3 length is 14 residues. CDR3 nucleotide sequence: TGTGCCAGCAGCCTCCCTGGAGGGGCCTTGGAGCAGTACTTC. It yields the protein CASSLPGGALEQYF.

The chain links TRBV18 to TRBJ1-1, with 7 nucleotides matching TRBD1. The CDR3 length is 13 residues. Germline V gives CDR1 KGHSH, CDR2 LQKENI. V gave up 2 bases and J gave up 4 bases; unmatched junction bases: 1. CDR3 protein: CASSPGTATEAFF. CDR3 nucleotides: TGTGCCAGCTCACCAGGGACAGCCACTGAAGCTTTCTTT.

The V and J genes are TRBV2 and TRBJ2-6, with D perhaps TRBD1 (5 bases). The CDR3 totals 15 residues. The ends were cut back, 3 bases at V and 0 bases at J, with 6 bases in the middle. Per germline, CDR1 SNHLY and CDR2 FYNNEI. This CDR3 is CASSDDSSGANVLTF. The CDR3 DNA follows: TGTGCCAGCAGTGACGACAGCTCTGGGGCCAACGTCCTGACTTTC.

This chain uses TRBV7-2 with TRBJ2-3; D not certain. The CDR3 covers 14 residues. The ends were cut back, 4 bases at V and 4 bases at J, with 12 bases in the middle. CDR1 SGHTA and CDR2 FQGNSA come from the germline V gene. CDR3 bases: TGTGCCAGCAGCTCCCCACCTACGGCAGATACGCAGTATTTT. It specifies CASSSPPTADTQYF.

The table lists this clone with a few counts. The CDR3 protein is CASSLRTGGPYNSPLHF. For the CDR3, the DNA is TGTGCCAGCAGCTTAAGGACAGGGGGCCCCTATAATTCACCCCTCCACTTT. The chain couples TRBV7-7 to TRBJ1-6, with TRBD1 matching over 11 bases. The CDR3 length is 17 residues. V lost 2 bases to trimming and J lost 2 bases; unmatched junction nucleotides: 2. Germline CDR1 SSHAT, CDR2 FNYEAQ (reference sequence).

This clone has just a few counts. The chain is built from TRBV7-2 and TRBJ2-3; TRBD2 agrees at 9 bases. The junction had 5 bases not matched to a gene; V was cut back by 0 bases and J by 1 base. This CDR3 is 17 amino acids long. Germline CDR1 and CDR2: SGHTA and FQGNSA. CDR3 DNA: TGTGCCAGCAGCTTAGCTCTCGAGCGGGGGGGCACAGATACGCAGTATTTT. Encoded protein: CASSLALERGGTDTQYF. Looking up the rest from reference TRBV7-2 and TRBJ2-3 gives the full variable domain: GAGVSQSPSNKVTEKGKDVELRCDPISGHTALYWYRQSLGQGLEFLIYFQGNSAPDKSGLPSDRFSAERTGGSVSTLTIQRTQQEDSAVYLCASSLALERGGTDTQYFGPGTRLTVL.

The chain is built from TRBV10-3 and TRBJ2-5; 8 bases fit TRBD2. Per germline, CDR1 ENHRY and CDR2 SYGVKD. Germline trimming cut 6 bases from V and 4 bases from J; bases unmatched to any gene: 10. The CDR3 runs 15 residues. Written as DNA, the CDR3 is TGTGCCATCAGCATTCCCCGGAGCGGGGGAGAGACCCAGTACTTC. This gives the protein CAISIPRSGGETQYF.

This clone was observed a handful of times. This chain links TRBV6-5 with TRBJ2-3, with 11 bases aligning to TRBD2. With V trimmed by 6 bases and J by 6 bases, 5 bases remained unmatched. This CDR3 region has 14 residues. The V gene's germline CDR1 is MNHEY and CDR2 SVGAGI. The CDR3 nucleotides read TGTGCCAGCAGCGTAGCGGGGGGGCAGGATACGCAGTATTTT. This encodes CASSVAGGQDTQYF.

The rearrangement links TRBV7-9 to TRBJ2-5; D not resolved. CDR1 is SEHNR, CDR2 FQNEAQ, per germline (reference sequence). Trimming pared 1 base from V and 2 bases from J, leaving 11 bases between. This CDR3 region has 15 residues. DNA for the CDR3: TGTGCCAGCAGCTTAGGGGCCGCACCTCAAGAGACCCAGTACTTC. Protein sequence: CASSLGAAPQETQYF.

V gene TRBV6-2 or TRBV6-3 combines with J gene TRBJ1-1; the match to TRBD1 covers 7 bases. CDR3 length: 14 residues. Germline CDR1 MNHEY, CDR2 SVGEGT. Germline trimming cut 5 bases from V and 3 bases from J; bases unmatched to any gene: 6. CDR3 nucleotides: TGTGCCAGCAGTCCCAGGGGGGCTTACACTGAAGCTTTCTTT. Amino acids: CASSPRGAYTEAFF.

The rearrangement uses TRBV11-2 and TRBJ2-2; TRBD1 matches at 9 bases. V was pared by 5 bases and J by 5 bases, with 6 bases of the junction left unmatched. This CDR3 comprises 15 residues. Germline V gene lookup returns CDR1 SGHAT and CDR2 FQNNGV. The CDR3 DNA reads as TGTGCCAGCAGCCCCACGACAGGGGGTACCGGGGAGCTGTTTTTT. Translation gives CASSPTTGGTGELFF.

The V call is TRBV6-4, the J call TRBJ1-5; D is undetermined. This CDR3 region has 13 residues. The germline V gene has CDR1 MRHNA and CDR2 SNTAGT. V gave up 0 bases and J gave up 7 bases, with 7 bases separating them. The CDR3 region is CASSDSPGQPQHF. The CDR3, as DNA: TGTGCCAGCAGTGACTCCCCGGGACAGCCCCAGCATTTT.

The chain employs TRBV7-2 and TRBJ2-5; 10 bases fit TRBD2. The trim removed 1 base at V and 1 base at J, leaving 3 bases unmatched. The V gene's germline CDR1 is SGHTA and CDR2 FQGNSA. CDR3 length equals 16 residues. In DNA, the CDR3 is TGTGCCAGCAGCTTAGTTATAGCGGGGGGCCAAGAGACCCAGTACTTC. Its protein product is CASSLVIAGGQETQYF.